These T cell receptor beta chains were read from a single sample in a study of cytomegalovirus exposure and HLA in healthy donors. Repertoires were generated with immunoSEQ multiplex PCR, while TCRdb's copy carries only in-frame clones and drops some. The ten most abundant clones cover around 0.96% of a sample with about 140,000 clones. Sample: PBMCs. Receptors originate from a male donor in good health and CMV-seronegative. Both conserved end residues are part of each CDR3. A D gene is named only where the DNA matches it firmly.

j_gene: TRBJ2-7
d_gene: TRBD2
v_gene: TRBV5-1
CDR3nt: TGCGCCAGCAGCTCCTTAGCGGGAGGGCCGGCCGAGCAGTACTTC
CDR3aa: CASSSLAGGPAEQYF

j_gene: TRBJ2-7
d_gene: TRBD1
v_gene: TRBV6-5
CDR3nt: TGTGCCAGCAGTTACACAGGGGGCTCCTACGAGCAGTACTTC
CDR3aa: CASSYTGGSYEQYF

j_gene: TRBJ1-4
d_gene: .
v_gene: TRBV9
CDR3nt: TGTGCCAGCAGCGTGGGGGGAGTGAGGGAAAAACTGTTTTTT
CDR3aa: CASSVGGVREKLFF

j_gene: TRBJ1-1
d_gene: .
v_gene: TRBV9
CDR3nt: TGTGCCAGCAGCGTGACAGTCATTAACACTGAAGCTTTCTTT
CDR3aa: CASSVTVINTEAFF

j_gene: TRBJ1-1
d_gene: .
v_gene: TRBV6-5
CDR3nt: TGTGCCAGCAGTTTGGGGCCGATGAACACTGAAGCTTTCTTT
CDR3aa: CASSLGPMNTEAFF

j_gene: TRBJ2-2
d_gene: TRBD1
v_gene: TRBV5-1
CDR3nt: TGCGCCAGCAGCTTCCAGGGGGCCAAACTGTCCGGGGAGCTGTTTTTT
CDR3aa: CASSFQGAKLSGELFF

j_gene: TRBJ2-7
d_gene: TRBD1
v_gene: TRBV6-5
CDR3nt: TGTGCCAGCAGTGTGGGGACAGGGGCCTACGAGCAGTACTTC
CDR3aa: CASSVGTGAYEQYF

j_gene: TRBJ2-2
d_gene: TRBD2
v_gene: TRBV5-1
CDR3nt: TGCGCCAGCAGCTTGGAACTAGCGGGGAACACCGGGGAGCTGTTTTTT
CDR3aa: CASSLELAGNTGELFF

j_gene: TRBJ2-7
d_gene: TRBD1
v_gene: TRBV7-2
CDR3nt: TGTGCCAGCAGCTTAGATCAGTCAGGAAAGGGACAGTCTTCCTACGAGCAGTACTTC
CDR3aa: CASSLDQSGKGQSSYEQYF

j_gene: TRBJ1-5
d_gene: .
v_gene: TRBV6-5
CDR3nt: TGTGCCAGCAGTTACTCGCCGGATCAGCCCCAGCATTTT
CDR3aa: CASSYSPDQPQHF

j_gene: TRBJ1-4
d_gene: TRBD1
v_gene: TRBV7-2
CDR3nt: TGTGCCAGCAGCTTTAGACAGGGTTGGACTAATGAAAAACTGTTTTTT
CDR3aa: CASSFRQGWTNEKLFF

j_gene: TRBJ2-2
d_gene: TRBD2
v_gene: TRBV11-3
CDR3nt: TGTGCCAGCAGCTTAGGCTCTAGCGGACTCACCGGGGAGCTGTTTTTT
CDR3aa: CASSLGSSGLTGELFF

j_gene: TRBJ1-4
d_gene: TRBD1
v_gene: TRBV4-2
CDR3nt: TGTGCCAGCAGCCTAAACCAGGGGGACGGTGGAAAACTGTTTTTT
CDR3aa: CASSLNQGDGGKLFF

j_gene: TRBJ1-5
d_gene: TRBD1
v_gene: TRBV7-9
CDR3nt: TGTGCCAGCAGCTTAGTAACGGGAACAGGGGGCAATCAGCCCCAGCATTTT
CDR3aa: CASSLVTGTGGNQPQHF

j_gene: TRBJ2-7
d_gene: .
v_gene: TRBV6-5
CDR3nt: TGTGCCAGCAGCCCCGGACTGAACTACGAGCAGTACTTC
CDR3aa: CASSPGLNYEQYF

j_gene: TRBJ1-2
d_gene: TRBD1
v_gene: TRBV6-5
CDR3nt: TGTGCCAGCAGGGTCGGGGGACAGAACTATGGCTACACCTTC
CDR3aa: CASRVGGQNYGYTF

j_gene: TRBJ2-5
d_gene: TRBD2
v_gene: TRBV5-6
CDR3nt: TGTGCCAGCCGTTTGCGCGGGGAGGGAAAGACCCAGTACTTC
CDR3aa: CASRLRGEGKTQYF

j_gene: TRBJ2-5
d_gene: .
v_gene: TRBV7-6
CDR3nt: TGTGCCAGCAGCAACGGCCCGGAGGAGACCCAGTACTTC
CDR3aa: CASSNGPEETQYF

j_gene: TRBJ1-5
d_gene: TRBD1
v_gene: TRBV5-6
CDR3nt: TGTGCCAGCAGCATCGGACAGGAGTATAGCAATCAGCCCCAGCATTTT
CDR3aa: CASSIGQEYSNQPQHF

j_gene: TRBJ1-1
d_gene: .
v_gene: TRBV7-3
CDR3nt: TGTGCCAGCAGCCTGGGAGGGGCAGGGGCGAACACTGAAGCTTTCTTT
CDR3aa: CASSLGGAGANTEAFF

j_gene: TRBJ1-4
d_gene: .
v_gene: TRBV6-1
CDR3nt: TGTGCCAGCAGTGAAATAGGGGCCCGTAATGAAAAACTGTTTTTT
CDR3aa: CASSEIGARNEKLFF

j_gene: TRBJ2-5
d_gene: .
v_gene: TRBV18
CDR3nt: TGTGCCAGCTCACCAGGGGAGGAGACCCAGTACTTC
CDR3aa: CASSPGEETQYF

j_gene: TRBJ1-4
d_gene: .
v_gene: TRBV7-6
CDR3nt: TGTGCCAGCAGCTTAGAAGCGGGCGGGGAAAAACTGTTTTTT
CDR3aa: CASSLEAGGEKLFF

j_gene: TRBJ2-6
d_gene: .
v_gene: TRBV30
CDR3nt: TGTGCCTGGCAGCATGAGGCCTCTGGGGCCAACGTCCTGACTTTC
CDR3aa: CAWQHEASGANVLTF

j_gene: TRBJ2-7
d_gene: .
v_gene: TRBV19
CDR3nt: TGTGCCAGTAGCTTGGAAAGGGGGAGTGATAGCTCCTACGAGCAGTACTTC
CDR3aa: CASSLERGSDSSYEQYF

j_gene: TRBJ1-1
d_gene: .
v_gene: TRBV2
CDR3nt: TGTGCCAGCAGTGTATCCAGGGCTTACACTGAAGCTTTCTTT
CDR3aa: CASSVSRAYTEAFF

j_gene: TRBJ2-6
d_gene: .
v_gene: TRBV7-2
CDR3nt: TGTGCCAGCAGCCGAGACTCAAGCTCTGGGGCCAACGTCCTGACTTTC
CDR3aa: CASSRDSSSGANVLTF

j_gene: TRBJ2-4
d_gene: TRBD2
v_gene: TRBV6-1
CDR3nt: TGTGCCAGCAGTGAAGCATGGCGGGAGAGGAACATTCAGTACTTC
CDR3aa: CASSEAWRERNIQYF

j_gene: TRBJ1-1
d_gene: TRBD1
v_gene: TRBV19
CDR3nt: TGTGCCAGTAGTATAAGGGGGCAGGGGGCCGAAGCTTTCTTT
CDR3aa: CASSIRGQGAEAFF

j_gene: TRBJ1-1
d_gene: .
v_gene: TRBV29-1
CDR3nt: TGCAGCCCCCGTACAGGCACTGAAGCTTTCTTT
CDR3aa: CSPRTGTEAFF

j_gene: TRBJ2-2
d_gene: TRBD1
v_gene: TRBV2
CDR3nt: TGTGCCAGTAGGGACAGTCGGTCAGGCACCGGGGAGCTGTTTTTT
CDR3aa: CASRDSRSGTGELFF

j_gene: TRBJ1-1
d_gene: .
v_gene: TRBV7-9
CDR3nt: TGTGCCAGCAGCTTAGCGCTAGGGGTCGGCCCTGAAGCTTTCTTT
CDR3aa: CASSLALGVGPEAFF

j_gene: TRBJ1-1
d_gene: TRBD1
v_gene: TRBV29-1
CDR3nt: TGCAGCGGGGGGACAGGGACGAACACTGAAGCTTTCTTT
CDR3aa: CSGGTGTNTEAFF

j_gene: TRBJ2-7
d_gene: TRBD1
v_gene: TRBV6-5
CDR3nt: TGTGCCAGCACCGCACCGGGACAGGGATTCGAGCAGTACTTC
CDR3aa: CASTAPGQGFEQYF

j_gene: TRBJ1-5
d_gene: .
v_gene: TRBV6-5
CDR3nt: TGTGCCAGCAAACGGGACAATAGCAATCAGCCCCAGCATTTT
CDR3aa: CASKRDNSNQPQHF

j_gene: TRBJ2-6
d_gene: TRBD2
v_gene: TRBV30
CDR3nt: TGTGCCTGGACTGCTAGCGGGGGCTCTGAGGCCAACGTCCTGACTTTC
CDR3aa: CAWTASGGSEANVLTF

j_gene: TRBJ2-1
d_gene: TRBD2
v_gene: TRBV19
CDR3nt: TGTGCCAGTAGTAGGGCGCTAGCGGCTTACAATGAGCAGTTCTTC
CDR3aa: CASSRALAAYNEQFF

j_gene: TRBJ2-7
d_gene: TRBD1
v_gene: TRBV5-5
CDR3nt: TGTGCCAGCAGCTCTCAGGGACAGTCCTACGAGCAGTACTTC
CDR3aa: CASSSQGQSYEQYF

j_gene: TRBJ1-4
d_gene: .
v_gene: TRBV11-3
CDR3nt: TGTGCCAGCAGCTTAGTGGACAGACAACTGTTTTTT
CDR3aa: CASSLVDRQLFF

j_gene: TRBJ1-4
d_gene: TRBD1
v_gene: TRBV6-1
CDR3nt: TGTGCCAGCAGTGCCCGACAGGGTAGGAATGAAAAACTGTTTTTT
CDR3aa: CASSARQGRNEKLFF

j_gene: TRBJ2-3
d_gene: TRBD2
v_gene: TRBV7-9
CDR3nt: TGTGCCAGCAGGTCCCCCGGGACTAGCGGGATGCGGGATACGCAGTATTTT
CDR3aa: CASRSPGTSGMRDTQYF

j_gene: TRBJ1-1
d_gene: .
v_gene: TRBV6-5
CDR3nt: TGTGCCAGCTCCCTCAGGGGATCTGAAGCTTTCTTT
CDR3aa: CASSLRGSEAFF

j_gene: TRBJ1-1
d_gene: .
v_gene: TRBV7-9
CDR3nt: TGTGCCAGCAGCTTTGGAGGGGAAGCTTTCTTT
CDR3aa: CASSFGGEAFF

j_gene: TRBJ2-2
d_gene: .
v_gene: TRBV6-5
CDR3nt: TGTGCCAGCAGTTATGCGGCCACCGGGGAGCTGTTTTTT
CDR3aa: CASSYAATGELFF

j_gene: TRBJ1-2
d_gene: TRBD1
v_gene: TRBV28
CDR3nt: TGTGCCAGCAGTCGAGGGGGCGCGGACTATGGCTACACCTTC
CDR3aa: CASSRGGADYGYTF

j_gene: TRBJ1-5
d_gene: .
v_gene: TRBV7-9
CDR3nt: TGTGCCAGCAGCCTACCCAATCAGCCCCAGCATTTT
CDR3aa: CASSLPNQPQHF

j_gene: TRBJ2-5
d_gene: .
v_gene: TRBV7-9
CDR3nt: TGTGCCAGCAGCCCTACAGGGTTGACCCAAGAGACCCAGTACTTC
CDR3aa: CASSPTGLTQETQYF

j_gene: TRBJ2-5
d_gene: TRBD2
v_gene: TRBV19
CDR3nt: TGTGCCACCTCGCCCCCCGGGACTAGCGTAGAGACCCAGTACTTC
CDR3aa: CATSPPGTSVETQYF

j_gene: TRBJ1-3
d_gene: TRBD1
v_gene: TRBV9
CDR3nt: TGTGCCAGCAGCCCGACAGGGACTGGAAACACCATATATTTT
CDR3aa: CASSPTGTGNTIYF

j_gene: TRBJ1-2
d_gene: .
v_gene: TRBV19
CDR3nt: TGTGCCAGTAGTATCTTACAGAACTATGGCTACACCTTC
CDR3aa: CASSILQNYGYTF

j_gene: TRBJ1-5
d_gene: .
v_gene: TRBV2
CDR3nt: TGTGCCAGCGGGGAGGACCGAGGGGCTTATCAGCCCCAGCATTTT
CDR3aa: CASGEDRGAYQPQHF

j_gene: TRBJ1-2
d_gene: .
v_gene: TRBV7-8
CDR3nt: TGTGCCAGCAGCCCTGGAGGGGTCTCCTATGGCTACACCTTC
CDR3aa: CASSPGGVSYGYTF

j_gene: TRBJ2-3
d_gene: TRBD1
v_gene: TRBV19
CDR3nt: TGTGCCAGTAGTATGACAGGGGGCCGGCTTGAAGATACGCAGTATTTT
CDR3aa: CASSMTGGRLEDTQYF

j_gene: TRBJ2-3
d_gene: .
v_gene: TRBV6-5
CDR3nt: TGTGCCAGCACTACGACAGGTAGCACAGATACGCAGTATTTT
CDR3aa: CASTTTGSTDTQYF

j_gene: TRBJ2-7
d_gene: .
v_gene: TRBV5-1
CDR3nt: TGCGCCAGCAGCCCGTCAACAGGGAACGAGCAGTACTTC
CDR3aa: CASSPSTGNEQYF